The rows below give T cell receptor beta chains drawn from one sample of a study of blood T cells in healthy people across ages. MiXCR, applied by TCRdb to the 5' RACE reads, yields one record per CDR3 protein. The sample shows roughly 1 million distinct CDR3 sequences, 20% to 25% of them seen only once. These records were also assigned to another study, of T cells of mothers and their children.

Input material: blood. The receptors shown here come from a girl aged 2-15 years in good health. Both conserved end residues are part of each CDR3. A D gene is named only where the DNA matches it firmly. Size values are once, few and many counts, or a class for expanded clones, and some rows have none.

j_call	clone_size	cdr3_length	d_call	v_call	cdr3_aa	cdr3_nt
TRBJ2-7	.	14	.	TRBV20-1	CSALAPRDDYEQYF	TGCAGTGCTCTAGCCCCGAGGGACGACTACGAGCAGTACTTC
TRBJ1-2	.	14	.	TRBV4-3	CASSQEGAPSGYAF	TGCGCCAGCAGCCAAGAGGGGGCGCCTAGTGGCTACGCCTTC
TRBJ2-3	.	16	TRBD2	TRBV7-2	CASSPVGAGVADTQYF	TGTGCCAGCAGCCCCGTGGGAGCGGGAGTTGCAGATACGCAGTATTTT
TRBJ2-1	.	12	.	TRBV28	CASSFIRTRQFF	TGTGCCAGCAGTTTTATCCGTACCCGGCAGTTCTTC
TRBJ2-1	few	16	.	TRBV20-1	CSARDQYRRRYNEQFF	TGCAGTGCTAGAGATCAGTACCGCCGTCGCTACAATGAGCAGTTCTTC
TRBJ1-4	few	13	.	TRBV20-1	CSARDLGGEKLFF	TGCAGTGCTAGAGATCTGGGAGGAGAAAAACTGTTTTTT
TRBJ2-7	few	13	.	TRBV28	CASIDGLSYEQYF	TGTGCCAGCATAGACGGGCTGTCCTACGAGCAGTACTTC
TRBJ2-3	.	10	.	TRBV29-1	CSSNTDTQYF	TGCAGTTCAAACACAGATACGCAGTATTTT
TRBJ2-2	.	14	.	TRBV2	CASSEGPYTGELFF	TGTGCCAGCAGTGAAGGCCCCTACACCGGGGAGCTGTTTTTT
TRBJ2-1	.	17	TRBD1	TRBV4-1	CASSLSRTGRTYNEQFF	TGCGCCAGCAGCCTTTCCCGGACAGGCCGAACTTACAATGAGCAGTTCTTC
TRBJ1-4	.	13	.	TRBV12-3/TRBV12-4	CASSWDGNEKLFF	TGTGCCAGCAGTTGGGACGGTAATGAAAAACTGTTTTTT
TRBJ1-6	.	15	.	TRBV7-3	CASSLTYGLNSPLHF	TGTGCCAGCAGCTTAACGTATGGGCTTAATTCACCCCTCCACTTT
TRBJ1-2	few	15	.	TRBV28	CASSFPSGGYYGYTF	TGTGCCAGCAGTTTCCCCTCCGGCGGCTACTATGGCTACACCTTC
TRBJ2-7	few	14	.	TRBV5-1	CASSLGRTGGEQYF	TGCGCCAGCAGCCTTGGACGGACTGGAGGCGAGCAGTACTTC
TRBJ1-4	.	14	TRBD1	TRBV20-1	CSAESDRGKEKLFF	TGCAGTGCTGAATCGGACAGGGGGAAGGAAAAACTGTTTTTT
TRBJ1-5	few	13	.	TRBV6-6	CASSPLDAQPQHF	TGTGCCAGCAGTCCCCTCGACGCTCAGCCCCAGCATTTT
TRBJ2-3	.	15	TRBD2	TRBV12-3/TRBV12-4	CASRKSSGREDTQYF	TGTGCCAGCAGGAAGAGTAGCGGGAGGGAGGATACGCAGTATTTT
TRBJ1-2	.	13	TRBD1	TRBV7-9	CAGSSTGDPGYTF	TGTGCCGGCAGCTCCACAGGGGATCCTGGCTACACCTTC
TRBJ1-1	.	17	.	TRBV6-1	CASSEAIGTAGNTEAFF	TGTGCCAGCAGTGAAGCAATCGGGACTGCAGGGAACACTGAAGCTTTCTTT
TRBJ2-3	.	15	.	TRBV9	CASSAEGAVLDTQYF	TGTGCCAGCAGCGCAGAGGGTGCGGTATTGGATACGCAGTATTTT
TRBJ1-1	.	13	.	TRBV20-1	CSAGGPELNGAFF	TGCAGTGCTGGGGGGCCAGAGCTCAACGGAGCTTTCTTT
TRBJ2-5	few	11	.	TRBV20-1	CSARMQMTQYF	TGCAGTGCTAGAATGCAGATGACCCAGTACTTC
TRBJ2-7	.	16	TRBD2	TRBV3-1	CASSLYSGRAGYEQYF	TGTGCCAGCAGCCTCTACAGCGGGAGGGCCGGGTACGAGCAGTACTTC
TRBJ2-5	few	14	.	TRBV27	CASSLMSARETQYF	TGTGCCAGCAGTTTAATGTCGGCCCGAGAGACCCAGTACTTC
TRBJ1-1	few	14	.	TRBV5-1	CASSFREPNTEAFF	TGCGCCAGCAGCTTCAGGGAGCCGAACACTGAAGCTTTCTTT
TRBJ1-5	.	12	.	TRBV29-1	CSVSREGQPQHF	TGCAGCGTTTCCCGGGAGGGTCAGCCCCAGCATTTT